A single sample gave rise to the 2 T cell receptor beta chains below, sequenced in a study of response to subunit inactivated influenza vaccine. MiXCR, applied by TCRdb to the RT-PCR reads, yields one record per CDR3 protein. The sample contains about 480,000 distinct CDR3 sequences, roughly 9.7% of which appear only once. The specimen comprised PBMCs from blood, sampled roughly 46 days after vaccination. The origin of the receptors is a man between 50 and 59 years old who received an inactivated influenza vaccine.

Concerning this clonotype: Germline is not matched at one junction end, which may reflect a read error. The rearrangement joins TRBV14 to TRBJ1-4; D remains unclear. CDR1 SGHDN and CDR2 FVKESK come from the germline V gene. The CDR3 is 14 residues long. CDR3 bases: TGTGCCAGCAGCAAAGACACGGTTAATGAAAAACTGTTTTTT. It translates to CASSKDTVNEKLFF.

The chain carries TRBV6-1 and TRBJ2-5, with 7 bases lining up with TRBD1. Per the germline V gene, CDR1 is MNHNS and CDR2 is SASEGT. CDR3 length: 13 residues. J gave up 5 bases and V 6 bases, and 6 bases lay outside the gene matches. The DNA of the CDR3 is TGTGCCAGCAGCAAGGGGGCTTTGGAGACCCAGTACTTC. Translated, it gives CASSKGALETQYF.